Listed below are T cell receptor beta chains from one sample, sequenced in a study of post-analysis software for immune sequencing data. TCRdb called the PCR reads again in MiXCR, with one record for every CDR3 protein. The sample lists hundreds of thousands of distinct CDR3 sequences; more than 50% were seen once. The sample was blood. The receptors were gathered from a girl aged 2 to 9 with multiple sclerosis. The CDR3 runs from the conserved cysteine through the conserved F or W. A D gene is named only where the DNA matches it firmly. Clone size is given for some rows only: seen once, a few or many times, or a class if the clone is expanded.

J | V | D | size | CDR3 | DNA
TRBJ2-5 | TRBV6-5 | TRBD2 | - | CASRLAGDQETQYF | TGTGCCAGCAGACTAGCGGGAGACCAAGAGACCCAGTACTTC
TRBJ2-4 | TRBV10-3 | - | few | CAISAPGVGEEQYF | TGTGCCATCAGCGCGCCGGGAGTGGGTGAGGAGCAGTACTTC
TRBJ2-3 | TRBV6-2/TRBV6-3 | - | - | CASSTSWGTDTQYF | TGTGCCAGCAGTACATCGTGGGGCACGGATACGCAGTATTTT
TRBJ1-1 | TRBV20-1 | - | - | CSARDQEVTEAFF | TGCAGTGCTAGAGATCAGGAGGTCACTGAAGCTTTCTTT
TRBJ2-1 | TRBV21-1 | - | - | CASTQLVHGGASSYNEQFF | TGTGCCAGCACCCAGCTAGTCCATGGGGGGGCTAGCTCCTACAATGAGCAGTTCTTC
TRBJ1-1 | TRBV12-3/TRBV12-4 | TRBD1 | - | CASSWDSGGLQAFF | TGTGCCAGCAGTTGGGACAGCGGGGGGCTACAAGCTTTCTTT
TRBJ2-3 | TRBV2 | TRBD1 | - | CASRRGGVDTQYF | TGTGCCAGCAGAAGAGGGGGCGTGGATACGCAGTATTTT
TRBJ1-2 | TRBV29-1 | - | once | CSVEKDLGYGYTF | TGCAGCGTTGAAAAGGACTTGGGGTATGGCTACACCTTC
TRBJ2-1 | TRBV6-1 | - | - | CASGSGRLSSYNEQFF | TGTGCCAGCGGATCAGGACGGTTAAGCTCCTACAATGAGCAGTTCTTC
TRBJ2-5 | TRBV20-1 | TRBD2 | - | CSSGVGQETQYF | TGCAGTAGCGGGGTTGGCCAAGAGACCCAGTACTTC
TRBJ1-1 | TRBV6-2/TRBV6-3 | TRBD1 | - | CASSSGTGRTEAFF | TGTGCCAGCAGTTCCGGGACAGGGAGAACTGAAGCTTTCTTT
TRBJ1-1 | TRBV5-1 | - | - | CASSLFEGRNTEAFF | TGCGCCAGCAGCTTGTTTGAGGGGAGGAACACTGAAGCTTTCTTT
TRBJ1-2 | TRBV7-9 | - | - | CAGYRGYGYTF | TGTGCCGGTTACCGGGGCTATGGCTACACCTTC
TRBJ2-1 | TRBV10-3 | - | - | CAISESGASSNEQFF | TGTGCCATCAGTGAGTCAGGGGCTTCTAGCAATGAGCAGTTCTTC
TRBJ2-1 | TRBV11-2 | - | - | CASSLGAGWRNEQFF | TGTGCCAGCAGCTTAGGGGCAGGGTGGCGCAATGAGCAGTTCTTC
TRBJ2-1 | TRBV20-1 | TRBD2 | - | CSATYGTSGINEQFF | TGCAGTGCTACCTACGGGACTAGCGGGATTAATGAGCAGTTCTTC
TRBJ1-1 | TRBV19 | - | - | CASRADSPNTEAFF | TGTGCCAGTAGGGCGGACAGCCCGAACACTGAAGCTTTCTTT
TRBJ2-7 | TRBV25-1 | - | few | CASSPTGRTFYEQYF | TGTGCCAGCAGTCCAACGGGACGGACTTTCTACGAGCAGTACTTC
TRBJ2-7 | TRBV28 | - | - | CASSFRGPSSYEQYF | TGTGCCAGCAGTTTCCGGGGTCCATCCTCCTACGAGCAGTACTTC
TRBJ2-3 | TRBV5-6 | TRBD2 | few | CASSRPGLAGGDTQYF | TGTGCCAGCAGCCGACCCGGACTAGCGGGAGGAGATACGCAGTATTTT
TRBJ2-1 | TRBV15 | TRBD1 | - | CATSGDDRGWGNNEQFF | TGTGCCACCAGCGGCGACGACAGGGGGTGGGGTAACAATGAGCAGTTCTTC
TRBJ2-5 | TRBV9 | - | few | CASSGEDSPWLDQETQYF | TGTGCCAGCAGCGGAGAGGATAGCCCATGGTTAGACCAAGAGACCCAGTACTTC
TRBJ2-7 | TRBV28 | TRBD1 | few | CASSPIPGQGSYEQYF | TGTGCCAGCAGTCCGATTCCGGGACAGGGCTCCTACGAGCAGTACTTC
TRBJ2-7 | TRBV3-1 | TRBD2 | - | CASSWTGLHYEQYF | TGTGCCAGCAGCTGGACGGGACTACACTACGAGCAGTACTTC
TRBJ2-7 | TRBV7-8 | TRBD2 | - | CASSLSSGTSGGADYEQYF | TGTGCCAGCAGCTTATCGAGCGGGACTAGCGGGGGAGCTGACTACGAGCAGTACTTC
TRBJ2-3 | TRBV10-1 | - | - | CASSAVLGATDTQYF | TGCGCCAGCAGTGCAGTACTGGGGGCCACAGATACGCAGTATTTT
TRBJ2-1 | TRBV29-1 | TRBD2 | few | CSVVAGGEQFF | TGCAGCGTTGTTGCGGGAGGCGAGCAGTTCTTC
TRBJ2-1 | TRBV7-2 | TRBD2 | - | CASSLASLAGVGSYNEQFF | TGTGCCAGCAGCTTAGCTTCACTAGCGGGAGTTGGCTCCTACAATGAGCAGTTCTTC
TRBJ2-7 | TRBV7-2 | - | - | CASSFGQSHEQYF | TGTGCCAGCAGCTTCGGACAGTCCCACGAGCAGTACTTC
TRBJ2-3 | TRBV13 | TRBD1 | - | CASSSGQVRDTQYF | TGTGCCAGCAGCTCGGGACAGGTCCGAGATACGCAGTATTTT
TRBJ2-6 | TRBV7-2 | TRBD1 | - | CASSSKYSGTGSFGANVLTF | TGTGCCAGCAGCTCGAAATACTCCGGGACAGGGTCCTTTGGGGCCAACGTCCTGACTTTC
TRBJ2-3 | TRBV6-2/TRBV6-3 | - | - | CASTRGVDTQYF | TGTGCCAGCACCCGCGGAGTAGATACGCAGTATTTT
TRBJ2-2 | TRBV6-5 | TRBD1 | - | CASSYWGQTLPHANTGELFF | TGTGCCAGCAGTTACTGGGGACAGACGCTCCCTCACGCGAACACCGGGGAGCTGTTTTTT
TRBJ2-7 | TRBV7-9 | TRBD1 | - | CASSVTGISYEQYF | TGTGCCAGCAGCGTGACAGGGATCTCCTACGAGCAGTACTTC
TRBJ1-5 | TRBV12-3/TRBV12-4 | - | - | CASSQGTGQPQHF | TGTGCCAGCAGTCAGGGGACGGGTCAGCCCCAGCATTTT
TRBJ2-3 | TRBV3-1 | TRBD2 | - | CASSQRVAGGTDTQYF | TGTGCCAGCAGCCAAAGGGTAGCGGGGGGCACGGATACGCAGTATTTT
TRBJ2-7 | TRBV5-1 | TRBD1 | few | CASSRIRDSRDEQYF | TGCGCCAGCAGCCGGATCCGGGACAGTAGGGACGAGCAGTACTTC
TRBJ2-5 | TRBV5-1 | TRBD2 | - | CASSGTGTSAQETQYF | TGCGCCAGCAGCGGTACCGGGACTAGCGCGCAAGAGACCCAGTACTTC
TRBJ1-1 | TRBV7-2 | - | - | CASSLEEVPATEAFF | TGTGCCAGCAGCTTAGAGGAGGTTCCGGCCACTGAAGCTTTCTTT
TRBJ2-3 | TRBV3-1 | - | - | CASSQVPREDTQYF | TGTGCCAGCAGCCAAGTTCCCAGGGAAGATACGCAGTATTTT
TRBJ2-5 | TRBV7-2 | TRBD2 | few | CASSLGRGGPVTLSQETQYF | TGTGCCAGCAGCTTAGGTCGGGGGGGCCCGGTAACGCTCTCTCAAGAGACCCAGTACTTC
TRBJ2-1 | TRBV9 | - | - | CASSVRDGSYNEQFF | TGTGCCAGCAGCGTAAGGGACGGATCCTACAATGAGCAGTTCTTC
TRBJ2-5 | TRBV10-3 | - | once | CAISYGTGETQYF | TGTGCCATCAGCTACGGGACTGGAGAGACCCAGTACTTC
TRBJ2-1 | TRBV20-1 | - | - | CSAAVSNEQFF | TGCAGTGCTGCAGTTAGCAATGAGCAGTTCTTC
TRBJ2-1 | TRBV10-3 | - | - | CAISLPGPYNEQFF | TGTGCCATCAGTTTGCCGGGACCCTACAATGAGCAGTTCTTC
TRBJ1-2 | TRBV6-2/TRBV6-3 | - | - | CASSLSSGYTF | TGTGCCAGCAGTTTGTCCTCTGGCTACACCTTC
TRBJ2-3 | TRBV27 | - | few | CASSSALRDTQYF | TGTGCCAGCAGTTCGGCATTGAGGGATACGCAGTATTTT
TRBJ2-5 | TRBV7-3 | TRBD2 | - | CASSLGGGALEQYF | TGTGCCAGCAGCTTAGGGGGAGGGGCGCTTGAGCAGTACTTC
TRBJ2-1 | TRBV7-7 | - | - | CASSSRTSPPVEQFF | TGTGCCAGCAGCTCCCGGACCAGCCCTCCCGTTGAGCAGTTCTTC
TRBJ1-1 | TRBV6-5 | - | - | CASSYYDSMNTEAFF | TGTGCCAGCAGTTACTACGACAGTATGAACACTGAAGCTTTCTTT
TRBJ1-2 | TRBV7-2 | - | - | CASSLDFRDGLNYGYTF | TGTGCCAGCAGCTTAGATTTCAGGGACGGCCTTAACTATGGCTACACCTTC
TRBJ2-7 | TRBV15 | - | - | CATSRDPKVQQYF | TGTGCCACCAGCAGAGATCCGAAGGTCCAGCAGTACTTC
TRBJ1-2 | TRBV5-1 | - | - | CASRGRESALGYGYTF | TGCGCCAGCAGAGGGAGGGAATCAGCATTGGGATATGGCTACACCTTC
TRBJ2-7 | TRBV7-9 | TRBD2 | - | CASSLLASKVSEQYF | TGTGCCAGCAGCCTACTAGCGTCCAAGGTCAGCGAGCAGTACTTC
TRBJ2-3 | TRBV14 | TRBD1 | - | CASSRERDRVVTDTQYF | TGTGCCAGCAGCCGAGAGAGAGACAGGGTGGTCACAGATACGCAGTATTTT